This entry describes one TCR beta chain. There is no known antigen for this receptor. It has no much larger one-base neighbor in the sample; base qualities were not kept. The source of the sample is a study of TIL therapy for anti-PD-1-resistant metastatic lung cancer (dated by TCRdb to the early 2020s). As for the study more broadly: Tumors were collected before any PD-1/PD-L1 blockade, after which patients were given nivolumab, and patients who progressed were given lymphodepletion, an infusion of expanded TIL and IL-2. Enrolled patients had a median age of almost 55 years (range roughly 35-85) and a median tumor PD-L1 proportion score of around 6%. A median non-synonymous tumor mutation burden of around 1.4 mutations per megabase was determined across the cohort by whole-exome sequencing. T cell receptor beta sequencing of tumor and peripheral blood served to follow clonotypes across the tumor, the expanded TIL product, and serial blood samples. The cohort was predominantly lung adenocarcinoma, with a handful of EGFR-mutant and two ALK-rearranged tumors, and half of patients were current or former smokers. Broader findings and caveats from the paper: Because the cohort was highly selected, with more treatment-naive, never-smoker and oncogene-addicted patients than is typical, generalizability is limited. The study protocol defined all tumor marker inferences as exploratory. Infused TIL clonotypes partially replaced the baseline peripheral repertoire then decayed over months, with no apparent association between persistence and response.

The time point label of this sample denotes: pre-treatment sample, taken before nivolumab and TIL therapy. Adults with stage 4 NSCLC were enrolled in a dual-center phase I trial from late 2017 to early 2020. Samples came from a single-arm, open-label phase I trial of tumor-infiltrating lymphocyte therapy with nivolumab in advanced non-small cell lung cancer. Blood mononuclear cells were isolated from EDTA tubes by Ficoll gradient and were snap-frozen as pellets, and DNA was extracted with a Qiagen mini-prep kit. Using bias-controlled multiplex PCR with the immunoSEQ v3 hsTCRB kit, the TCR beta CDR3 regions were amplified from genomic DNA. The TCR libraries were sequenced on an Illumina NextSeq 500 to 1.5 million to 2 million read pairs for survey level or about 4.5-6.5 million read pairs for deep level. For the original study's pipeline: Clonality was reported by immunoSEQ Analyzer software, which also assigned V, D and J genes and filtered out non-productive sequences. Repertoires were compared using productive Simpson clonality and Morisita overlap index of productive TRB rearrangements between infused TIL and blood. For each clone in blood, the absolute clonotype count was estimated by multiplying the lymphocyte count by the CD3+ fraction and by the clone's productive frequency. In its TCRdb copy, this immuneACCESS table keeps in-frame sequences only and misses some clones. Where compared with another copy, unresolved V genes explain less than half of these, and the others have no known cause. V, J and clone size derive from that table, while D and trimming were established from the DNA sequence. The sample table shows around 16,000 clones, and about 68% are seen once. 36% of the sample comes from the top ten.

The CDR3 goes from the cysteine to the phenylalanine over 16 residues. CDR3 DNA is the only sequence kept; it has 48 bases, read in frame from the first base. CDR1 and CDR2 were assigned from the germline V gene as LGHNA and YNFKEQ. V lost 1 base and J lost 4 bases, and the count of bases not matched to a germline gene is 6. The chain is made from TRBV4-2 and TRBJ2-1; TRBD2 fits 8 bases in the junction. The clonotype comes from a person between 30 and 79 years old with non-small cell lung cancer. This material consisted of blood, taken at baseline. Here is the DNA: TGTGCCAGCAGCCAAGCCGGGGGGGCCGCTTACAATGAGCAGTTCTTC. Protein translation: CASSQAGGAAYNEQFF.